The rows below give T cell receptor beta chains drawn from one sample of a study of blood T cell repertoires in COVID-19. The repertoire was sequenced with immunoSEQ multiplex PCR; TCRdb's copy has only in-frame clones and lacks some. The sample includes a few hundred thousand clones, roughly 90% of them seen just once. The sequenced material came from peripheral blood. These receptors all stem from a young man with COVID-19, enrolled during active disease. Both conserved end residues are part of each CDR3. The order of the fields is V gene, D gene, J gene, clone size, CDR3 protein, CDR3 DNA. A D gene is named only where the DNA matches it firmly. A clone size is listed for some rows: how often the clone was seen (once, few, many), or a class if it is expanded.

v_call: TRBV5-1; d_call: NA; j_call: TRBJ2-5; clone_size: NA; cdr3_aa: CASRLNRVSETQYF; cdr3_nt: TGCGCCAGCAGACTAAACAGGGTTTCAGAGACCCAGTACTTC
v_call: TRBV6-5; d_call: TRBD1; j_call: TRBJ2-7; clone_size: NA; cdr3_aa: CASSNTRTGNEQYF; cdr3_nt: TGTGCCAGCAGTAACACACGGACAGGGAACGAGCAGTACTTC
v_call: TRBV19; d_call: TRBD2; j_call: TRBJ2-3; clone_size: once; cdr3_aa: CASGPGGGHSTDTQYF; cdr3_nt: TGTGCCAGTGGCCCAGGCGGGGGGCATAGCACAGATACGCAGTATTTT
v_call: TRBV4-2; d_call: NA; j_call: TRBJ1-5; clone_size: NA; cdr3_aa: CASSQQGPNQPQHF; cdr3_nt: TGTGCCAGCAGCCAACAGGGGCCTAATCAGCCCCAGCATTTT
v_call: TRBV7-8; d_call: TRBD1; j_call: TRBJ2-7; clone_size: NA; cdr3_aa: CASSPRDRVSYEQYF; cdr3_nt: TGTGCCAGCAGCCCCCGGGACAGGGTGTCCTACGAGCAGTACTTC
v_call: TRBV5-4; d_call: TRBD2; j_call: TRBJ2-7; clone_size: once; cdr3_aa: CASSSGLAGNYEQYF; cdr3_nt: TGTGCCAGCAGCTCAGGACTAGCGGGGAACTACGAGCAGTACTTC
v_call: TRBV2; d_call: TRBD2; j_call: TRBJ2-7; clone_size: NA; cdr3_aa: CASTRRIVTSGGYEQYF; cdr3_nt: TGTGCCAGCACTCGCCGCATCGTAACTAGCGGGGGTTACGAGCAGTACTTC
v_call: TRBV10-2; d_call: NA; j_call: TRBJ1-1; clone_size: once; cdr3_aa: CASSGGDTEAFF; cdr3_nt: TGCGCCAGCAGCGGGGGGGACACTGAAGCTTTCTTT
v_call: TRBV11-3; d_call: NA; j_call: TRBJ1-1; clone_size: NA; cdr3_aa: CASSSRGSTEAFF; cdr3_nt: TGTGCCAGCAGCTCTCGGGGGAGCACTGAAGCTTTCTTT
v_call: TRBV7-9; d_call: TRBD2; j_call: TRBJ2-7; clone_size: NA; cdr3_aa: CASSPGTSVSYEQYF; cdr3_nt: TGTGCCAGCAGCCCTGGGACTAGCGTCTCCTACGAGCAGTACTTC
v_call: TRBV3-1/TRBV3-2; d_call: NA; j_call: TRBJ1-4; clone_size: NA; cdr3_aa: CASSQDETGLYEKLFF; cdr3_nt: TGTGCCAGCAGCCAAGATGAGACAGGCTTATACGAAAAACTGTTTTTT
v_call: TRBV9; d_call: NA; j_call: TRBJ1-3; clone_size: NA; cdr3_aa: CASSSHGGWRDTIYF; cdr3_nt: TGTGCCAGCAGCTCCCATGGGGGCTGGCGGGACACCATATATTTT
v_call: TRBV5-6; d_call: TRBD2; j_call: TRBJ2-3; clone_size: NA; cdr3_aa: CASSSLLVLAGSTDTQYF; cdr3_nt: TGTGCCAGCAGCTCCCTACTGGTTCTAGCGGGGAGCACAGATACGCAGTATTTT
v_call: TRBV15; d_call: TRBD1; j_call: TRBJ1-4; clone_size: NA; cdr3_aa: CATSIHRGVNEKLFF; cdr3_nt: TGTGCCACCAGCATCCACAGGGGAGTGAATGAAAAACTGTTTTTT
v_call: TRBV6-6; d_call: NA; j_call: TRBJ1-1; clone_size: NA; cdr3_aa: CASRSRNTEAFF; cdr3_nt: TGTGCCAGCAGAAGTAGGAACACTGAAGCTTTCTTT
v_call: TRBV19; d_call: NA; j_call: TRBJ1-1; clone_size: NA; cdr3_aa: CASSIVSLVRDGEAFF; cdr3_nt: TGTGCCAGTAGTATAGTAAGCTTGGTACGGGATGGTGAAGCTTTCTTT
v_call: TRBV7-2; d_call: TRBD1; j_call: TRBJ1-2; clone_size: NA; cdr3_aa: CATHQGQGAITF; cdr3_nt: TGTGCCACCCACCAAGGACAGGGGGCTATCACCTTC
v_call: TRBV24-1; d_call: TRBD1; j_call: TRBJ2-3; clone_size: NA; cdr3_aa: CATSQGAGTDTQYF; cdr3_nt: TGTGCCACCAGTCAGGGGGCTGGGACAGATACGCAGTATTTT
v_call: TRBV6-5; d_call: NA; j_call: TRBJ1-1; clone_size: NA; cdr3_aa: CASSSVNTEAFF; cdr3_nt: TGTGCCAGCAGTTCCGTGAACACTGAAGCTTTCTTT
v_call: TRBV7-6; d_call: TRBD2; j_call: TRBJ2-7; clone_size: NA; cdr3_aa: CASSPSTSGALDGQYF; cdr3_nt: TGTGCCAGCAGCCCCTCGACTAGCGGGGCCCTAGACGGGCAGTACTTC
v_call: TRBV12-5; d_call: TRBD1; j_call: TRBJ1-4; clone_size: NA; cdr3_aa: CASGLSRGQGNEKLFF; cdr3_nt: TGTGCTAGTGGTTTGAGTAGGGGACAGGGGAATGAAAAACTGTTTTTT
v_call: TRBV28; d_call: TRBD1; j_call: TRBJ2-1; clone_size: NA; cdr3_aa: CASSPLGQGLHNEQFF; cdr3_nt: TGTGCCAGCAGCCCCTTGGGACAGGGCTTGCACAATGAGCAGTTCTTC
v_call: TRBV6-5; d_call: NA; j_call: TRBJ1-2; clone_size: NA; cdr3_aa: CASSYSGRVNYGYTF; cdr3_nt: TGTGCCAGCAGTTACTCTGGCAGGGTTAACTATGGCTACACCTTC
v_call: TRBV11-2; d_call: TRBD1; j_call: TRBJ2-7; clone_size: NA; cdr3_aa: CASSFSPGQGTYEQYF; cdr3_nt: TGTGCCAGCAGCTTCTCCCCGGGACAGGGAACCTACGAGCAGTACTTC
v_call: TRBV10-1; d_call: NA; j_call: TRBJ1-6; clone_size: NA; cdr3_aa: CASNPPGSPLPYNSPLHF; cdr3_nt: TGCGCCAGCAACCCGCCCGGTAGCCCTCTACCCTATAATTCACCCCTCCACTTT
v_call: TRBV10-3; d_call: TRBD1; j_call: TRBJ2-7; clone_size: NA; cdr3_aa: CAISEPGGVSYEQYF; cdr3_nt: TGTGCCATCAGTGAACCAGGGGGCGTAAGCTACGAGCAGTACTTC
v_call: TRBV5-4; d_call: TRBD1; j_call: TRBJ1-6; clone_size: once; cdr3_aa: CASSLRQGATSPLHF; cdr3_nt: TGTGCCAGCAGCTTACGGCAGGGGGCAACTTCACCCCTCCACTTT
v_call: TRBV9; d_call: TRBD1; j_call: TRBJ1-1; clone_size: NA; cdr3_aa: CASSEQGASTEAFF; cdr3_nt: TGTGCCAGCAGCGAACAGGGGGCAAGCACTGAAGCTTTCTTT